These T cell receptor beta chains were read from a single sample in a study of OX40 agonist ivuxolimab in advanced cancers. Using immunoSEQ multiplex PCR, the repertoire was profiled, and TCRdb retains in-frame clones only, with some absent. The profile covers approximately 77,000 clones, with about 84% appearing a single time and 0.51% taken by the ten largest. The sequencing used CD4+ or CD8+ T cells sorted from blood, collected in a trial of the OX40 agonist ivuxolimab. The receptors were gathered from an adult with an advanced solid tumor such as melanoma, head and neck, liver or kidney cancer. Both conserved end residues are part of each CDR3. The D gene is left open where the match is weak.

D gene,J gene,V gene,CDR3 protein
TRBD1,TRBJ1-6,TRBV28,CASSPQGVPDSPLHF
TRBD2,TRBJ2-7,TRBV4-3,CASSQVISGRSYEQYF
NA,TRBJ1-5,TRBV7-6,CASSLGGSGNQPQHF
NA,TRBJ1-6,TRBV6-5,CASSPDRYSPLHF
NA,TRBJ2-7,TRBV5-1,CASSLDGDEQYF
TRBD2,TRBJ2-1,TRBV9,CASSATSSTFDEQFF
TRBD2,TRBJ2-1,TRBV9,CASSVNWGGDNEQFF
NA,TRBJ1-4,TRBV28,CASSLRTFNEKLFF
NA,TRBJ1-5,TRBV19,CASSNGQQIDNSNQPQHF
NA,TRBJ2-5,TRBV18,CASSSFQETQYF
NA,TRBJ1-3,TRBV5-1,CASRSQVGTGNTIYF
TRBD1,TRBJ2-1,TRBV18,CASSPGQGRYEQFF
TRBD2,TRBJ2-2,TRBV5-1,CASSLLAGGSTGELFF
TRBD2,TRBJ2-1,TRBV4-1,CASSPGLAGGRQFF
NA,TRBJ2-7,TRBV6-1,CASTIHSYEQYF
NA,TRBJ2-3,TRBV6-5,CASRDSLHTDTQYF
NA,TRBJ2-1,TRBV4-3,CASSQGAPRQQAYNEQFF
TRBD1,TRBJ1-6,TRBV6-5,CASSWDSNSPLHF
NA,TRBJ1-4,TRBV6-6,CASSPLDEKLFF
NA,TRBJ2-5,TRBV19,CASSISNGGREETQYF
TRBD1,TRBJ2-3,TRBV19,CASSIRGTGITDTQYF
NA,TRBJ1-1,TRBV18,CASSARQPIEAFF
NA,TRBJ2-3,TRBV9,CASSPQNGRTDTQYF
NA,TRBJ2-3,TRBV7-2,CASSFLRDSSTDTQYF
NA,TRBJ1-3,TRBV11-3,CASSLGESSGNTIYF
NA,TRBJ1-2,TRBV25-1,CASSESGKGYTF
NA,TRBJ1-1,TRBV2,CASSADGWNTEAFF
TRBD2,TRBJ2-3,TRBV7-6,CASSNRTSGGVDTQYF
NA,TRBJ1-1,TRBV28,CASSFQNTEAFF
NA,TRBJ1-1,TRBV7-2,CASSSTVNTEAFF
TRBD2,TRBJ2-1,TRBV12-5,CASGLTSGGFSEQFF